The T cell receptor beta chain described here comes from a study of post-analysis software for immune sequencing data. cDNA libraries for TCR beta contained unique molecular identifiers. Once about 0.95 to 10 million T cells were used, about 510,000 cDNA molecules resulted. TCRdb analysed the PCR reads with MiXCR anew, one entry per CDR3 protein. Among roughly 600,000 distinct CDR3 sequences listed, roughly 40% were seen once. The CDR3 extends over 17 amino acids. V lost 4 bases, J lost 0 bases, and 20 bases lay in between. Germline assignment: CDR1 SGHRS and CDR2 YFSETQ. This clonotype was seen only once. As yet, its antigen is unknown. General study findings and limits: Pronounced co-clustering by F measure was evident among identically batched samples. Comparison with controls showed significantly lower normalized Chao1 diversity in multiple sclerosis patients. TRBV segments more frequent in patients than in controls numbered roughly five and included TRBV5-6, TRBV5-1 and TRBV20-1.

The sequenced sample was blood. The receptor comes from a girl aged 10 to 17 with multiple sclerosis. The V gene is TRBV5-1, the J gene TRBJ2-7, with D possibly being TRBD1 (6 bases). The CDR3, as DNA: TGCGCCAGCAGCCCCATGGTTGCAGGACAGAGCTCCTACGAGCAGTACTTC. Translation: CASSPMVAGQSSYEQYF.